The clone carrying this TCR beta chain occurred a few times. Its antigen is as yet unknown. All donors were healthy, and all were Caucasian. These data come from a study of identical twins. Study conclusions and caveats: Abundant beta clonotypes from cord blood bore fewer insertions; memory repertoires lacked this pattern. Where out-of-frame alpha sequences were twin-shared, they showed excess low generation probability. Models predicted too little out-of-frame TCR alpha sharing in monozygotic twins.

TCRdb reprocessed the 5' RACE reads via MiXCR and lists one record per CDR3 protein. The repertoire holds roughly 250,000 distinct CDR3 sequences, with roughly an eighth as singletons. Unmatched junction bases numbered 14, after V lost 4 bases and J lost 5 bases. Germline assignment: CDR1 SGHTA and CDR2 FQGNSA. CDR3 length equals 17 residues. Material for sequencing was memory (CD45RO+) T cells sorted from blood. The source of this sequence is a woman younger than 35 in good health. The J gene is TRBJ2-3, the V gene TRBV7-2, with TRBD2 matching 8 bases. The DNA of the CDR3 is TGTGCCAGCAGCTCTCGCACTAGCGGCCTCTCAATAGATACGCAGTATTTT. It is translated as CASSSRTSGLSIDTQYF.